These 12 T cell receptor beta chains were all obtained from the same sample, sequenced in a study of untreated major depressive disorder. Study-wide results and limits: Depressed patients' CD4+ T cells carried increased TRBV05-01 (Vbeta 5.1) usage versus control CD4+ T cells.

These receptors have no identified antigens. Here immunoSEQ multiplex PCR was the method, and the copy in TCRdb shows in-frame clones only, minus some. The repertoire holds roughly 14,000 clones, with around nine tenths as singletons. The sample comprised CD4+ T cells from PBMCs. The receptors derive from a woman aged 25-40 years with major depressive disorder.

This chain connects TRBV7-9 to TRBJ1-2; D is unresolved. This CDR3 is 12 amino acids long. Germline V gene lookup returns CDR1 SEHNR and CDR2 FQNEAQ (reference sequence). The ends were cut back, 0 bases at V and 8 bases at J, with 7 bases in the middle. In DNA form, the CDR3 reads TGTGCCAGCAGCTTAGCAAACCTGGGCTACACCTTC. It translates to CASSLANLGYTF. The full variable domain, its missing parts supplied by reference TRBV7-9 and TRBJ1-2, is DTGVSQNPRHKITKRGQNVTFRCDPISEHNRLYWYRQTLGQGPEFLTYFQNEAQLEKSRLLSDRFSAERPKGSFSTLEIQRTEQGDSAMYLCASSLANLGYTFGSGTRLTVV.

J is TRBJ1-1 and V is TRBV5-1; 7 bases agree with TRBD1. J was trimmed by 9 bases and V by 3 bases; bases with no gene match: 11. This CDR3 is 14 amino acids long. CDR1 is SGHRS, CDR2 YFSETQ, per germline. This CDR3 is CASSSEGTVGKAFF. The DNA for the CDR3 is TGCGCCAGCAGCTCAGAGGGGACAGTTGGGAAAGCTTTCTTT.

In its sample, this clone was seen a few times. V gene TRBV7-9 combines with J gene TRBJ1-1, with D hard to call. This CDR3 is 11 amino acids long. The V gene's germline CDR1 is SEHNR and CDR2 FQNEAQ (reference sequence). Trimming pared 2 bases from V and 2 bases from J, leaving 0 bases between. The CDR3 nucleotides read TGTGCCAGCAGCTTAAACACTGAAGCTTTCTTT. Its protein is CASSLNTEAFF.

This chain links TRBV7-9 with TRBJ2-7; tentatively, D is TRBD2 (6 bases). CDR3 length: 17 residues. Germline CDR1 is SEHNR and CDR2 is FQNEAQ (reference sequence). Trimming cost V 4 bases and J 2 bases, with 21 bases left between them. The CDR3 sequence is CASSSTPGAPLTYEQYF. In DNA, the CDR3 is TGTGCCAGCAGCTCAACCCCGGGAGCGCCGTTAACCTACGAGCAGTACTTC.

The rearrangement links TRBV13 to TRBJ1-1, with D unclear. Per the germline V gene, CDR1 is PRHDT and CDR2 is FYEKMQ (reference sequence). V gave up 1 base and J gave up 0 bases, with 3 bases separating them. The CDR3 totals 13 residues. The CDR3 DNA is TGTGCCAGCAGCTTAGCTATGAACACTGAAGCTTTCTTT. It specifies CASSLAMNTEAFF.

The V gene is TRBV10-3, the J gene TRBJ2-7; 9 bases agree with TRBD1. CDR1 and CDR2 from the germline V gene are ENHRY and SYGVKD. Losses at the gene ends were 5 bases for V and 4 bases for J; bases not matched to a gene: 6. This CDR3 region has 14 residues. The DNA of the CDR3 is TGTGCCATCAGTACAGGGGGCGTTAAGTACGAGCAGTACTTC. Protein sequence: CAISTGGVKYEQYF.

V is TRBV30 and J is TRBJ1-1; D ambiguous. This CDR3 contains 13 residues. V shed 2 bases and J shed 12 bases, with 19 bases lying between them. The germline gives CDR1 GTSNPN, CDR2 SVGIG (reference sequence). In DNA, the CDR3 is TGTGCCTGGAGTCTTAATACCCAACAAGAGTCTTTCTTT. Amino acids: CAWSLNTQQESFF.

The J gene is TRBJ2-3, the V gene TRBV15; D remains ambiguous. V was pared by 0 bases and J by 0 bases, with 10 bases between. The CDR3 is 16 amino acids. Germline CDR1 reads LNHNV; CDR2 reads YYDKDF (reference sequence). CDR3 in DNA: TGTGCCACCAGCAGAGATCTAGGATTTAGCACAGATACGCAGTATTTT. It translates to CATSRDLGFSTDTQYF.

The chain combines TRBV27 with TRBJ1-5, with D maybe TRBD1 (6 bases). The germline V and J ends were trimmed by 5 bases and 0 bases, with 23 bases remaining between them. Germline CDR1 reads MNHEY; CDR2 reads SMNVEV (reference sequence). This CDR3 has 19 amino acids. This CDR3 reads CASSPKRPGHLNSNQPQHF. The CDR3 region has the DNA TGTGCCAGCAGTCCCAAACGGCCGGGACACCTTAATAGCAATCAGCCCCAGCATTTT.

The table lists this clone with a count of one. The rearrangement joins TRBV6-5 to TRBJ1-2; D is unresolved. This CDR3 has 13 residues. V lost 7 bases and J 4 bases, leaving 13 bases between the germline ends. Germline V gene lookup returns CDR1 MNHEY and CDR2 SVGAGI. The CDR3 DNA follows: TGTGCCAGCAACACCGTGGGCGGCTATGGCTACACCTTC. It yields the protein CASNTVGGYGYTF.

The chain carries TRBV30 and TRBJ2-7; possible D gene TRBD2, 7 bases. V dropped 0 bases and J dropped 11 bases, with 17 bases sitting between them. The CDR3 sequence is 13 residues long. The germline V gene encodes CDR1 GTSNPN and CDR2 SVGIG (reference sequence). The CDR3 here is CAWSVLGGGQEYF. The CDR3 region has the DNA TGTGCCTGGAGTGTCCTAGGGGGGGGCCAGGAGTACTTC.

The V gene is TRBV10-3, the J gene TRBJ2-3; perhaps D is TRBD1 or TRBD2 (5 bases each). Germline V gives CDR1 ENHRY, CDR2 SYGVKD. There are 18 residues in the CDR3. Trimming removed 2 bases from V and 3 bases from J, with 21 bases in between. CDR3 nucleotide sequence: TGTGCCATCAGTGAGGAGGATTTGGGGAGATGGGGGACAGATACGCAGTATTTT. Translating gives CAISEEDLGRWGTDTQYF.